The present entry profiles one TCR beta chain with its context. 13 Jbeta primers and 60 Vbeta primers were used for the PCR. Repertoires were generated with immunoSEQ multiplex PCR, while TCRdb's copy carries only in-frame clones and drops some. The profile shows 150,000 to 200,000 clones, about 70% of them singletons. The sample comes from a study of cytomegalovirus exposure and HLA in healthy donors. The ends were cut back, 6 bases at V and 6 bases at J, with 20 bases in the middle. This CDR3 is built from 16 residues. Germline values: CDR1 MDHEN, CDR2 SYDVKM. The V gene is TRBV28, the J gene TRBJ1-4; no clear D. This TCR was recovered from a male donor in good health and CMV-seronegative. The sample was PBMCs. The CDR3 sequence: CASSLLGGSEYEKLFF. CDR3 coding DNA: TGTGCCAGCAGCCTCCTAGGAGGGTCCGAGTATGAAAAACTGTTTTTT.